The 20 T cell receptor beta chains listed next were all sequenced from one sample in a study of shared clonotypes between healthy human individuals. Produced via immunoSEQ multiplex PCR; TCRdb's table is partial and in-frame only. The table shows around 2.3 million clones, with 90% to 96% occurring only once. The sequenced material came from naive CD4+ T cells sorted from blood. Subset given: CD45RA+ positively selected. These receptors were obtained from a man aged 18 to 29 in good health.

A few counts support this clone. At the DNA level, this CDR3 is encoded by other sequences in the same sample as well. This chain joins TRBV18 and TRBJ1-1; unclear D gene. V dropped 1 base and J dropped 4 bases, with 7 bases sitting between them. Looked up from germline, CDR1 is KGHSH and CDR2 is LQKENI. This CDR3 is built from 13 residues. This CDR3 reads CASSPLATTEAFF. Here the CDR3 DNA reads TGTGCCAGCTCACCACTCGCTACCACTGAAGCTTTCTTT. Combining the CDR3 with reference TRBV18 and TRBJ1-1 gives the whole variable domain NAGVMQNPRHLVRRRGQEARLRCSPMKGHSHVYWYRQLPEEGLKFMVYLQKENIIDESGMPKERFSAEFPKEGPSILRIQQVVRGDSAAYFCASSPLATTEAFFGQGTRLTVV.

The sample holds one count of this clone. This sequence joins TRBV5-1 and TRBJ2-3; D call uncertain. V lost 4 bases and J 6 bases, leaving 9 bases between the germline ends. Germline V gene sequence: CDR1 SGHRS, CDR2 YFSETQ. CDR3 size: 12 residues. CDR3 amino acids: CASSPAVDTQYF. CDR3 nucleotides: TGCGCCAGCAGCCCCGCTGTGGATACGCAGTATTTT.

Concerning this clone: Other DNA variants within this sample encode the same CDR3. V usage is TRBV20-1 and J usage is TRBJ1-4; D ambiguous. The V end was cut by 5 bases, the J end by 4 bases, with 5 bases between. Germline CDR1 is DFQATT and CDR2 is SNEGSKA (reference sequence). The CDR3 covers 11 residues. CDR3 nucleotides: TGCAGTGCTGTGGTTAATGAAAAACTGTTTTTT. Residues: CSAVVNEKLFF.

The rearrangement uses TRBV11-2 and TRBJ2-2, with D uncertain. The CDR3 loop spans 12 amino acids. Germline V gene lookup returns CDR1 SGHAT and CDR2 FQNNGV. The ends were cut back, 2 bases at V and 6 bases at J, with 4 bases in the middle. The CDR3 DNA follows: TGTGCCAGCAGCTTACTACCCGGGGAGCTGTTTTTT. Amino acid sequence: CASSLLPGELFF.

The V and J genes are TRBV7-8 and TRBJ1-2, with 11 bases matching TRBD1. This CDR3 has 16 amino acids. CDR1 SGHVS and CDR2 FQNEAQ come from the germline V gene. Trimming took 0 bases from V and 5 from J; bases not matched to a gene: 5. The CDR3 sequence is CASSLAPGQGGYGYTF. DNA of the CDR3: TGTGCCAGCAGCTTAGCGCCGGGACAGGGGGGGTATGGCTACACCTTC.

The chain has TRBV5-4 and TRBJ1-6; D gene ambiguous. Trimming cost V 3 bases and J 5 bases, with 12 bases left between them. The V gene's germline CDR1 is SGHNT and CDR2 YYREEE (reference sequence). CDR3 length: 15 amino acids. The CDR3 bases are TGTGCCAGCAGCTCCCGGACTTCCCATAATTCACCCCTCCACTTT. Translation: CASSSRTSHNSPLHF.

CDR3 region: CASSGLAGPQETQYF. CDR3 bases: TGTGCCAGCAGTGGACTAGCGGGGCCCCAAGAGACCCAGTACTTC. The V call is TRBV2, the J call TRBJ2-5; 11 nucleotides line up with TRBD2. Looked up from germline, CDR1 is SNHLY and CDR2 is FYNNEI. The V and J ends lost 4 bases and 1 base, in that order; junction bases with no gene match: 2. The CDR3 totals 15 residues.

This rearrangement joins TRBV11-2 to TRBJ2-7; a possible D gene is TRBD1 (5 bases). This CDR3 comprises 14 residues. Germline values: CDR1 SGHAT, CDR2 FQNNGV. Between the trimmed V and J ends, which lost 1 base and 3 bases, there was a span of 10 bases. The CDR3: CASSLGQLLYEQYF. The DNA for the CDR3 is TGTGCCAGCAGCTTAGGACAGCTCCTCTACGAGCAGTACTTC.

The chain links TRBV6-6 to TRBJ2-7, with D perhaps assigned TRBD1 or TRBD2 (5 bases each). Germline CDR1 is MNHNY and CDR2 is SVGAGI (reference sequence). The ends were cut back, 6 bases at V and 1 base at J, with 16 bases in the middle. The CDR3 spans 15 residues. The CDR3 DNA reads TGTGCCAGCAGCGCCCGGGACGGAGATTCCTACGAGCAGTACTTC. Its protein is CASSARDGDSYEQYF.

This rearrangement joins TRBV30 to TRBJ1-3, with no clear D. The CDR3 sequence is 15 residues long. Germline V gene lookup returns CDR1 GTSNPN and CDR2 SVGIG (reference sequence). V was pared by 0 bases and J by 4 bases, with 13 bases between. In nucleotides, the CDR3 is TGTGCCTGGAGTGTACCACCGTCGGTCGGAAACACCATATATTTT. Translated: CAWSVPPSVGNTIYF.

The V and J genes are TRBV11-2 and TRBJ1-1, with D perhaps TRBD1 (6 bases). Looked up from germline, CDR1 is SGHAT and CDR2 is FQNNGV. The ends were cut back, 7 bases at V and 8 bases at J, with 29 bases in the middle. This CDR3 is built from 17 residues. The DNA for the CDR3 is TGTGCCAGCAAAAGGCGGGGGGCGAACGAAGGTTTGAAGGAAGCTTTCTTT. Protein product: CASKRRGANEGLKEAFF. Together with reference TRBV11-2 and TRBJ1-1, the CDR3 gives the full variable domain: EAGVAQSPRYKIIEKRQSVAFWCNPISGHATLYWYQQILGQGPKLLIQFQNNGVVDDSQLPKDRFSAERLKGVDSTLKIQPAKLEDSAVYLCASKRRGANEGLKEAFFGQGTRLTVV.

The chain carries TRBV5-6 and TRBJ2-1, with unresolved D. Germline loops: CDR1 SGHDT, CDR2 YYEEEE. CDR3 length equals 13 residues. V dropped 1 base and J dropped 4 bases, with 6 bases sitting between them. The CDR3 DNA reads TGTGCCAGCAGCTTGATAACATACAATGAGCAGTTCTTC. This sequence encodes CASSLITYNEQFF.

The chain carries TRBV6-5 and TRBJ1-1; D is uncertain. Deletions cut 2 bases from V and 0 bases from J, with 7 bases between. Germline V CDR1 and CDR2: MNHEY, SVGAGI. This CDR3 has 14 amino acids. The CDR3 nucleotides are TGTGCCAGCAGTTACACCGGGATGAACACTGAAGCTTTCTTT. Translation: CASSYTGMNTEAFF.

This sequence joins TRBV27 and TRBJ2-1, with D perhaps TRBD2 (6 bases). Per germline, CDR1 MNHEY and CDR2 SMNVEV (reference sequence). Trimming shortened V by 5 bases and J by 4 bases, and 9 bases separated the two germline ends. The CDR3 spans 13 residues. The CDR3 loop is CASSPLAYNEQFF. In DNA, the CDR3 is TGTGCCAGCAGTCCGCTAGCGTACAATGAGCAGTTCTTC.

This clone was detected only a few times. The rearrangement links TRBV25-1 to TRBJ1-5, with D possibly being TRBD1 (5 bases). V dropped 6 bases and J dropped 8 bases, with 20 bases sitting between them. The CDR3 totals 15 residues. Germline CDR1 and CDR2: MGHDK and SYGVNS. CDR3 DNA: TGTGCCAGCAGCCCGCCCGGCCAGTCCAGGGAGCCCCAGCATTTT. As protein: CASSPPGQSREPQHF.

About this clone itself: At the DNA level, this CDR3 is encoded by other sequences in the same sample as well. V gene TRBV2 combines with J gene TRBJ1-1; D possibly corresponds to TRBD1 (5 bases). Per germline, CDR1 SNHLY and CDR2 FYNNEI. The CDR3 totals 13 residues. Trimming left V 6 bases short and J 1 base short, with 9 bases between. CDR3 nucleotides: TGTGCCAGCAGCCTCGGACAGAACACTGAAGCTTTCTTT. Translating gives CASSLGQNTEAFF.

The chain joins TRBV5-8 to TRBJ2-1; no firm D call. The germline V and J ends were trimmed by 0 bases and 3 bases, with 7 bases remaining between them. The CDR3 loop spans 14 amino acids. Germline CDR1 and CDR2: SGHTS and YDEGEE. This chain's CDR3 is CASSLDPGYNEQFF. CDR3 sequence (DNA): TGTGCCAGCAGCTTGGACCCGGGCTACAATGAGCAGTTCTTC.

The chain links TRBV30 to TRBJ2-1; 7 nucleotides match TRBD2. The CDR3 totals 15 residues. Trimming at V came to 1 base and at J to 8 bases, leaving 11 bases not matched to a gene. The germline V gene encodes CDR1 GTSNPN and CDR2 SVGIG (reference sequence). CDR3 coding DNA: TGTGCCTGGAGTGCTGGGGGGGATAATGTTGATGAGCAGTTCTTC. This translates into CAWSAGGDNVDEQFF.

The V and J genes are TRBV11-2 and TRBJ2-7; tentative D call: TRBD2 (8 bases). In germline, CDR1 is SGHAT, CDR2 FQNNGV. CDR3 size: 16 residues. V was shortened by 6 bases and J by 4 bases, with 22 bases between the two germline ends. The DNA of the CDR3 is TGTGCCAGCAGGATTATAGCGGGACAGATTAATTACGAGCAGTACTTC. The encoded protein is CASRIIAGQINYEQYF.

The rearrangement links TRBV10-1 to TRBJ2-7; D might be TRBD2 (6 bases). CDR3 length: 14 residues. Trimming shortened V by 0 bases and J by 3 bases, and 9 bases separated the two germline ends. CDR1 and CDR2 from the germline V gene are WNHNN and SYGVQD (reference sequence). CDR3 amino acids: CASSESGGGYEQYF. The CDR3 DNA follows: TGCGCCAGCAGTGAGTCCGGGGGTGGCTACGAGCAGTACTTC.